The rows below give T cell receptor beta chains drawn from one sample of a study of blood T cell repertoires in COVID-19. Generated by immunoSEQ multiplex PCR, the TCRdb table keeps only in-frame clones and is missing some. This table holds roughly 210,000 clones, 88% found once. Specimen: peripheral blood. These receptors were taken from a man between 65 and 85 years old with acute or convalescent COVID-19. The CDR3 runs from the conserved cysteine through the conserved F or W. The D gene is left open where the match is weak. Only some rows state a clone size, as once, few, many or a class for expanded clones.

j_gene: TRBJ2-3
abundance: .
v_gene: TRBV5-4
d_gene: .
CDR3nt: TGTGCCAGCAGCTTGGGTGTCGCAGATACGCAGTATTTT
CDR3aa: CASSLGVADTQYF

j_gene: TRBJ2-1
abundance: .
v_gene: TRBV28
d_gene: .
CDR3nt: TGTGCCAGCATTTTCGGAGGGGCCGGGTATTTGGACAATGAGCAGTTCTTC
CDR3aa: CASIFGGAGYLDNEQFF

j_gene: TRBJ1-1
abundance: .
v_gene: TRBV11-1
d_gene: .
CDR3nt: TGTGCCAGCAGCTTAGGATGGGCAGGGAACACTGAAGCTTTCTTT
CDR3aa: CASSLGWAGNTEAFF

j_gene: TRBJ2-7
abundance: .
v_gene: TRBV5-6
d_gene: TRBD2
CDR3nt: TGTGCCAGCAGCTTGCGAGCGGGAGTCCCCGAGCAGTACTTC
CDR3aa: CASSLRAGVPEQYF

j_gene: TRBJ1-5
abundance: .
v_gene: TRBV19
d_gene: .
CDR3nt: TGTGCCAGTAACTCGGACAGAAGCAATCAGCCCCAGCATTTT
CDR3aa: CASNSDRSNQPQHF

j_gene: TRBJ2-3
abundance: .
v_gene: TRBV28
d_gene: .
CDR3nt: TGTGCCAGCAGCCAGGACTACCCGACGGCGGATACGCAGTATTTT
CDR3aa: CASSQDYPTADTQYF

j_gene: TRBJ1-5
abundance: .
v_gene: TRBV7-2
d_gene: .
CDR3nt: TGTGCCAGCAGCCCATCGGGACACAGCAATCAGCCCCAGCATTTT
CDR3aa: CASSPSGHSNQPQHF

j_gene: TRBJ2-6
abundance: .
v_gene: TRBV29-1
d_gene: TRBD1
CDR3nt: TGCAGCGTCGAAATTACAGGGGCCGGGGCCAACGTCCTGACTTTC
CDR3aa: CSVEITGAGANVLTF

j_gene: TRBJ2-3
abundance: .
v_gene: TRBV6-2/TRBV6-3
d_gene: .
CDR3nt: TGTGCCAGCAGTTACATCTGGAGTTCAACAGATACGCAGTATTTT
CDR3aa: CASSYIWSSTDTQYF

j_gene: TRBJ2-1
abundance: .
v_gene: TRBV5-1
d_gene: TRBD1
CDR3nt: TGCGCCAGCAGCCGCCGGGACAGGGGGATTTTTGAGCAGTTCTTC
CDR3aa: CASSRRDRGIFEQFF

j_gene: TRBJ2-1
abundance: .
v_gene: TRBV3-1/TRBV3-2
d_gene: .
CDR3nt: TGTGCCAGCAGCCAAGGACTTCTGAGCTCCTACAATGAGCAGTTCTTC
CDR3aa: CASSQGLLSSYNEQFF

j_gene: TRBJ2-1
abundance: .
v_gene: TRBV14
d_gene: .
CDR3nt: TGTGCCAGCAGCCCCCCGGGGAGGAATGGCAATGAGCAGTTCTTC
CDR3aa: CASSPPGRNGNEQFF

j_gene: TRBJ1-3
abundance: .
v_gene: TRBV3-1/TRBV3-2
d_gene: .
CDR3nt: TGTGCCAGCAGCCAAGAGCTATCTGGAAACACCATATATTTT
CDR3aa: CASSQELSGNTIYF

j_gene: TRBJ2-1
abundance: once
v_gene: TRBV19
d_gene: TRBD1
CDR3nt: TGTGCCAGTAGTAATCCTCGGGACAGGGCCAACAATGAGCAGTTCTTC
CDR3aa: CASSNPRDRANNEQFF

j_gene: TRBJ1-1
abundance: .
v_gene: TRBV19
d_gene: TRBD1
CDR3nt: TGTGCCAGTAGTATCCTCTTGGGACAGGGGATGAACACTGAAGCTTTCTTT
CDR3aa: CASSILLGQGMNTEAFF

j_gene: TRBJ2-7
abundance: once
v_gene: TRBV5-1
d_gene: TRBD2
CDR3nt: TGCGCCAGCAGAGGGCTTGGAGCGGGAGGGTACGAGCAGTACTTC
CDR3aa: CASRGLGAGGYEQYF

j_gene: TRBJ1-3
abundance: .
v_gene: TRBV19
d_gene: .
CDR3nt: TGTGCCTCTCGGGCCCCGCGGCAGCGGACAAACACCATATATTTT
CDR3aa: CASRAPRQRTNTIYF

j_gene: TRBJ1-4
abundance: .
v_gene: TRBV7-9
d_gene: .
CDR3nt: TGTGCCAGCAGCTTAGCGCGGGGGTTCGATCAGGATGAAAAACTGTTTTTT
CDR3aa: CASSLARGFDQDEKLFF

j_gene: TRBJ2-7
abundance: .
v_gene: TRBV6-1
d_gene: .
CDR3nt: TGTGCCAGCAGTGAAGAGAGGGGGAGGGGATTTCCCCGGGGCGAGCAGTACTTC
CDR3aa: CASSEERGRGFPRGEQYF

j_gene: TRBJ1-2
abundance: .
v_gene: TRBV29-1
d_gene: .
CDR3nt: TGCAGCGGCAACGGGGGTGGAGATTATGGCTACACCTTC
CDR3aa: CSGNGGGDYGYTF

j_gene: TRBJ1-5
abundance: .
v_gene: TRBV18
d_gene: .
CDR3nt: TGTGCCAGCTCACCACAGGGAGGAACTCAGCCCCAGCATTTT
CDR3aa: CASSPQGGTQPQHF

j_gene: TRBJ1-1
abundance: .
v_gene: TRBV23-1
d_gene: TRBD1
CDR3nt: TGCGCCAGCAGTCCGCCGCCTTCGGGACAGTTCATGAACACTGAAGCTTTCTTT
CDR3aa: CASSPPPSGQFMNTEAFF